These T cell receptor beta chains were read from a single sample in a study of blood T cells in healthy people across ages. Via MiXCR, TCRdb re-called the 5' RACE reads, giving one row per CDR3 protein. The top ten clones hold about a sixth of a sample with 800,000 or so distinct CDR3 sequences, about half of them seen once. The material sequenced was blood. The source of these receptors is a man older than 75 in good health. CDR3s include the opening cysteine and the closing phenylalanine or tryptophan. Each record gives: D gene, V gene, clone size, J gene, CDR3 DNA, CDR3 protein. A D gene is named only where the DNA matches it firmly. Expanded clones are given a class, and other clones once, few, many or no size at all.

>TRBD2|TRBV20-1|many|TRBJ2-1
TGCAGTGCTAGAGAACTAGCGGGACCCCTTCACTACAATGAGCAGTTCTTC
CSARELAGPLHYNEQFF
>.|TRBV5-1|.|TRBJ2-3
TGCGCCAGCAGCCAAGATATGCCGATGGATACGCAGTATTTT
CASSQDMPMDTQYF
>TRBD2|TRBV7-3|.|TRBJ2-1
TGTGCCAGCAGACTAGGGACTAGCGGGATAAATGAGCAGTTCTTC
CASRLGTSGINEQFF
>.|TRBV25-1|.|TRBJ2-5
TGTGCCAGCAGTGAATTTGAGACAGGCTACCAAGAGACCCAGTACTTC
CASSEFETGYQETQYF
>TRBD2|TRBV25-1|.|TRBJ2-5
TGTGCCAGCAGTGAATTGGATAGCCGGGAGGGGAGAGAGACCCAGTACTTC
CASSELDSREGRETQYF
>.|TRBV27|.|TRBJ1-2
TGTGCCAGCAGTTTATTGCCGGGGGAAAGCGGCTACACCTTC
CASSLLPGESGYTF
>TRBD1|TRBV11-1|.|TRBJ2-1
TGTGCCAGCAACAAAGGGGGACAGCACTACAATGAGCAGTTCTTC
CASNKGGQHYNEQFF
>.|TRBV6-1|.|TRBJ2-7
TGTGCCAGCACCGGGCTCTCCTACGAGCAGTACTTC
CASTGLSYEQYF
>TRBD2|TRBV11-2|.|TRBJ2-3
TGTGCCAGCAGCACCCGTAGCGGGGGGCACCTTTTGAATACGCAGTATTTT
CASSTRSGGHLLNTQYF
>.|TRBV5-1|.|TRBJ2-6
TGCGCCAGCAGCACAAGCTCTGGGGCCAACGCCCTGACTTTC
CASSTSSGANALTF
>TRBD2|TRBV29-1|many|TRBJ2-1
TGCAGCGTCCCTCATGGACTAGCGGGAGGGTTCCATGAGCAGTTCTTC
CSVPHGLAGGFHEQFF
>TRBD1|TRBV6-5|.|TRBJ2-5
TGTGCCAGCAGTCTTAACGACCTGGGACAGCAAGAGACCCAGTACTTC
CASSLNDLGQQETQYF
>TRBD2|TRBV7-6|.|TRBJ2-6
TGTGCCAGCAGCCCCGGGGGGGCGTCTGGGGCCAACGTCCTGACTTTC
CASSPGGASGANVLTF
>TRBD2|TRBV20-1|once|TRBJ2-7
TGCAGTGCTAGACCGAGCGGGGGGGCCTACGAGCAGTACTTC
CSARPSGGAYEQYF
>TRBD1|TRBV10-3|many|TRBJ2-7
TGTGCCATCAGGAAGGGACAGGACTACGAGCAGTACTTC
CAIRKGQDYEQYF
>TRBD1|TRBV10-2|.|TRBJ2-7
TGCGCCAGCAGTGACCAGGGGACAGTTTACAATGAGCAGTACTTC
CASSDQGTVYNEQYF